This record concerns one T cell receptor beta chain sequence. The assay was immunoSEQ multiplex PCR, and TCRdb's table has in-frame clones only and misses some. The table has 150,000 to 200,000 clones, 85% to 90% seen once. Trimming cost V 8 bases and J 4 bases, with 20 bases left between them. The CDR3 contains 15 residues. Germline CDR1 MNHNY, CDR2 SVGAGI (reference sequence). This sample stems from a study of blood T cell repertoires in COVID-19. Looking at the study overall: T cells, B-cell-depleted T cells, or PBMCs provided the cDNA or gDNA that served as material.

This receptor was taken from a woman aged 25 to 45 with active or convalescent COVID-19. Material: peripheral blood. The chain combines TRBV6-6 with TRBJ1-2; D remains unclear. The CDR3 sequence: CASLSSGIPSYGYTF. The DNA of the CDR3 is TGTGCCAGCTTATCGTCGGGTATTCCGTCCTATGGCTACACCTTC.